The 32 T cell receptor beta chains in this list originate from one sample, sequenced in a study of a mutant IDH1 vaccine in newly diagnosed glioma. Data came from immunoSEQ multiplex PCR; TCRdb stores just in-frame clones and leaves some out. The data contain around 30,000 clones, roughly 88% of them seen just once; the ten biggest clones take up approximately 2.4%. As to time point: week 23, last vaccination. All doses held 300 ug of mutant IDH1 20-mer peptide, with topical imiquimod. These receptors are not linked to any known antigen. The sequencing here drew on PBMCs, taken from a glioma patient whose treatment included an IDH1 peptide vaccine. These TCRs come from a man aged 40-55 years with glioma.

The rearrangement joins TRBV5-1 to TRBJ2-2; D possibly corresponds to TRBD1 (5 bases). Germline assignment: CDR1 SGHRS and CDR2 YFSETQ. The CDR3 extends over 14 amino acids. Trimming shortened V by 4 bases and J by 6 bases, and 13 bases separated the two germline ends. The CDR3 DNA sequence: TGCGCCAGCAGCCCTCGGTTAGGGGCCGGGGAGCTGTTTTTT. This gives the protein CASSPRLGAGELFF. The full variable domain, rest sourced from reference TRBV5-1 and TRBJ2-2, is KAGVTQTPRYLIKTRGQQVTLSCSPISGHRSVSWYQQTPGQGLQFLFEYFSETQRNKGNFPGRFSGRQFSNSRSEMNVSTLELGDSALYLCASSPRLGAGELFFGEGSRLTVL.

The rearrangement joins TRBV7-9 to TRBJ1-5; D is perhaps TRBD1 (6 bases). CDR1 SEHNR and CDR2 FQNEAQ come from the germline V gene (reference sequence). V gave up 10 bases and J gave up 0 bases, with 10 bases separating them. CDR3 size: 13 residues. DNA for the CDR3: TGTGCCATCCAGGGGTATAGCAATCAGCCCCAGCATTTT. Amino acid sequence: CAIQGYSNQPQHF.

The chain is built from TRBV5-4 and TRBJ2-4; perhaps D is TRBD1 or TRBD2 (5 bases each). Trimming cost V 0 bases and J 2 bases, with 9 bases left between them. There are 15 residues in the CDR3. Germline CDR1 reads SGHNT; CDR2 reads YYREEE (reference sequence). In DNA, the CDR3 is TGTGCCAGCAGCTTGGACCTGGGACCCAAAAACATTCAGTACTTC. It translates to CASSLDLGPKNIQYF.

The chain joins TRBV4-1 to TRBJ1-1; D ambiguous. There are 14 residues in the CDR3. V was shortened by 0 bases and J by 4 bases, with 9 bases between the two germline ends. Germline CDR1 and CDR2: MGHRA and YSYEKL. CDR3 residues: CASSQDWRGTEAFF. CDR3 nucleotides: TGCGCCAGCAGCCAAGATTGGCGGGGCACTGAAGCTTTCTTT.

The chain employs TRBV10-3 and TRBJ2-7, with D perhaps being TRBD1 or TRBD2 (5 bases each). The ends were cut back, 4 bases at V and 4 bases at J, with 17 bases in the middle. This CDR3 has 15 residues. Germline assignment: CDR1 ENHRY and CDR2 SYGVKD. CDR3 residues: CAISGGTVHLYEQYF. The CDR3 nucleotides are TGTGCCATCAGTGGGGGGACGGTACACCTTTACGAGCAGTACTTC.

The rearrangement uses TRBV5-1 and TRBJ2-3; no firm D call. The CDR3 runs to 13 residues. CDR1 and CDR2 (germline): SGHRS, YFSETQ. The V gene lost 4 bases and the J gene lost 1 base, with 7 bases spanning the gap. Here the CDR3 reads CASSAQGTDTQYF. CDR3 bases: TGCGCCAGCAGCGCGCAAGGCACAGATACGCAGTATTTT.

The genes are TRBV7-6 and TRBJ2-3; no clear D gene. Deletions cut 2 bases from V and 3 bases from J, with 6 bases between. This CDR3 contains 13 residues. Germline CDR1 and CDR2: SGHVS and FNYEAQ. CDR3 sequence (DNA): TGTGCCAGCAGCTTAATCAAGACAGATACGCAGTATTTT. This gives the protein CASSLIKTDTQYF.

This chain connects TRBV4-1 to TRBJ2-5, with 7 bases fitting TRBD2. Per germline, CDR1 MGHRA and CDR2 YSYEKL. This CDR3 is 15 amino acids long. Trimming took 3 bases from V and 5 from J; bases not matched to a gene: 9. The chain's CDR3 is CASSQKVGGRETQYF. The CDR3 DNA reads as TGCGCCAGCAGCCAGAAAGTGGGAGGGAGGGAGACCCAGTACTTC.

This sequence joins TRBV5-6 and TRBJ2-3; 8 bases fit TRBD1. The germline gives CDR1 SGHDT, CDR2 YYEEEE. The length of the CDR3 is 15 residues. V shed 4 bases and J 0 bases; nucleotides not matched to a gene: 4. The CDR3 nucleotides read TGTGCCAGCAGCACAGGGGGTGGAAGCACAGATACGCAGTATTTT. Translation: CASSTGGGSTDTQYF.

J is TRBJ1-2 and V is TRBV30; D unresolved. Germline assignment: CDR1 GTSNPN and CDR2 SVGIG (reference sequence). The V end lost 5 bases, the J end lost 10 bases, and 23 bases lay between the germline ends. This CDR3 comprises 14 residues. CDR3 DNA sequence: TGTGCCTGGGCCAACAAAACCCCGACACCTTTCTACACCTTC. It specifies CAWANKTPTPFYTF.

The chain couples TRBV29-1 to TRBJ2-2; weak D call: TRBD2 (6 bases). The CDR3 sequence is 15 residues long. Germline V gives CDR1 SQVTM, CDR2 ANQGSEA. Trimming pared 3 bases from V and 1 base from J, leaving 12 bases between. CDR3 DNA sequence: TGCAGCGTTGATCGGTCTAGCGTGAACACCGGGGAGCTGTTTTTT. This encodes CSVDRSSVNTGELFF.

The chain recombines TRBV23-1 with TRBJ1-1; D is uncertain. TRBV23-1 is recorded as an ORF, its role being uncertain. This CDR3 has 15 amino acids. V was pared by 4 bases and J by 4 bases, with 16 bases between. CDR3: CASSRGRGPGTEAFF. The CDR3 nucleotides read TGCGCCAGCAGTCGCGGACGAGGTCCGGGCACTGAAGCTTTCTTT.

CDR3 loop: CSVAQDGQFF. CDR3 sequence (DNA): TGCAGCGTTGCGCAGGACGGGCAGTTCTTC. The chain recombines TRBV29-1 with TRBJ2-1; no clear D. This CDR3 has 10 residues. The ends were cut back, 4 bases at V and 12 bases at J, with 10 bases in the middle. CDR1 is SQVTM and CDR2 is ANQGSEA in the germline V gene.

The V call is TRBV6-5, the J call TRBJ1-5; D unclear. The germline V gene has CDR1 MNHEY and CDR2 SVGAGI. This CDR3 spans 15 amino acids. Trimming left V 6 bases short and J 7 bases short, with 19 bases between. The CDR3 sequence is CASSSRTFRNQPQHF. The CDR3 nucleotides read TGTGCCAGCAGCTCCCGGACCTTTCGGAACCAGCCCCAGCATTTT.

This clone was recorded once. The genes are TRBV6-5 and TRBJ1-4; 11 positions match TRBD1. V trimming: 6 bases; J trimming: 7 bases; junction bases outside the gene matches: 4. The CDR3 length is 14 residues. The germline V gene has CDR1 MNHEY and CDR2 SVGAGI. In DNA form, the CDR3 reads TGTGCCAGCAGCCGGACAGGGGGCAGTGAAAAACTGTTTTTT. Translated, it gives CASSRTGGSEKLFF.

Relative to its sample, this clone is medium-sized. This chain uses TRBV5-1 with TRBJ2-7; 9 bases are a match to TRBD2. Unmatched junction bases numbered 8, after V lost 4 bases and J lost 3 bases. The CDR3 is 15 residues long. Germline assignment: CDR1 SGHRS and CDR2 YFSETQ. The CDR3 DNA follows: TGCGCCAGCAGCCTGTGGACTAGCGCTAACTACGAGCAGTACTTC. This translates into CASSLWTSANYEQYF. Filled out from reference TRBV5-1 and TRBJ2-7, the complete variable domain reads KAGVTQTPRYLIKTRGQQVTLSCSPISGHRSVSWYQQTPGQGLQFLFEYFSETQRNKGNFPGRFSGRQFSNSRSEMNVSTLELGDSALYLCASSLWTSANYEQYFGPGTRLTVT.

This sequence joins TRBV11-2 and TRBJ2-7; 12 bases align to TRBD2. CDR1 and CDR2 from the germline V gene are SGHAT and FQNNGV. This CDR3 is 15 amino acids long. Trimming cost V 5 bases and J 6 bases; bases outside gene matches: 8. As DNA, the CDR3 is TGTGCCAGCAGCACCCGACTAGCGGGAGATCGCGAGCAGTACTTC. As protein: CASSTRLAGDREQYF.

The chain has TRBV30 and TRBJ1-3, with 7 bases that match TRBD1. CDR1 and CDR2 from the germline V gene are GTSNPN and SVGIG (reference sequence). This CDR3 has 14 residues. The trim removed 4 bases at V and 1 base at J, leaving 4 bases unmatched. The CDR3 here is CAWTPRGSGNTIYF. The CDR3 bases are TGTGCCTGGACCCCCAGGGGGTCTGGAAACACCATATATTTT.

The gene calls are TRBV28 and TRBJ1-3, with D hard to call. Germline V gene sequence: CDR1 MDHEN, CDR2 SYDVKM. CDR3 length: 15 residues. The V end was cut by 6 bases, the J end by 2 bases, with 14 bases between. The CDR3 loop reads CASSPTGLTGNTIYF. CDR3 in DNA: TGTGCCAGCAGCCCGACGGGGTTGACTGGAAACACCATATATTTT. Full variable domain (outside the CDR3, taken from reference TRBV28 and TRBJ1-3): DVKVTQSSRYLVKRTGEKVFLECVQDMDHENMFWYRQDPGLGLRLIYFSYDVKMKEKGDIPEGYSVSREKKERFSLILESASTNQTSMYLCASSPTGLTGNTIYFGEGSWLTVV.

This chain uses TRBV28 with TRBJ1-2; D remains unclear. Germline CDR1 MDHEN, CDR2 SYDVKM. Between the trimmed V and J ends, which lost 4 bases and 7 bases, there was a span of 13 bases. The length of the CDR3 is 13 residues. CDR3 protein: CASSYGPGGGYTF. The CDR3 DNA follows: TGTGCCAGCAGTTATGGGCCCGGAGGTGGCTACACCTTC.

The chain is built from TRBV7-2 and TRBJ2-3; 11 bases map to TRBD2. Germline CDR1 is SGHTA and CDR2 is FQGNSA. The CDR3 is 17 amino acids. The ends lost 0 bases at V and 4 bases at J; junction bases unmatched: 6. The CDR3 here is CASSLALAGGSADTQYF. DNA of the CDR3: TGTGCCAGCAGCTTAGCCCTAGCGGGAGGTAGCGCAGATACGCAGTATTTT.

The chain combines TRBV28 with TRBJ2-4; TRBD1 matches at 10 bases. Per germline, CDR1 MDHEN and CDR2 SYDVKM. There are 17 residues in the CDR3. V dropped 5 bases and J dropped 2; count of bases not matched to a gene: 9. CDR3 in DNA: TGTGCCAGCAGTCTAGACAGGGGGCAGTGGTCCAAAAACATTCAGTACTTC. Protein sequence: CASSLDRGQWSKNIQYF.

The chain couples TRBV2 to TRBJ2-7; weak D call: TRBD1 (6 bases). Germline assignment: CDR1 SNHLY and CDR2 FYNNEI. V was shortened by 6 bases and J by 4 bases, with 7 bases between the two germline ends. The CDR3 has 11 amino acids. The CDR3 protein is CASRGQYEQYF. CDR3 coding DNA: TGTGCCAGCAGGGGACAATACGAGCAGTACTTC.

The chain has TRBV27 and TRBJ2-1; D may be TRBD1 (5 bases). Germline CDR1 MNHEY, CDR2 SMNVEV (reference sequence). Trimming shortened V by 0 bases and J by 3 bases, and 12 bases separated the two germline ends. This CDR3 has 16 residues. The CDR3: CASSLSLGAGYNEQFF. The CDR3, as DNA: TGTGCCAGCAGTTTATCATTAGGGGCAGGCTACAATGAGCAGTTCTTC.

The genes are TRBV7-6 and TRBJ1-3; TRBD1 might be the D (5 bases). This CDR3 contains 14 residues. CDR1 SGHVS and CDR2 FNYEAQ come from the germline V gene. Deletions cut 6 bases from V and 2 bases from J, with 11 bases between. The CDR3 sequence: CASSFGGAGNTIYF. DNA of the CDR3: TGTGCCAGCAGTTTCGGGGGGGCTGGAAACACCATATATTTT.

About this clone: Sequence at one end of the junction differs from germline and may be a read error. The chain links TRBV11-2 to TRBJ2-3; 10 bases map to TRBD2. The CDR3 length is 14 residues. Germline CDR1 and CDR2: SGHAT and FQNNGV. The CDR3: CASTLGLAADTQYF. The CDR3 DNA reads TGTGCCAGCACCTTAGGACTAGCGGCGGATACGCAGTATTTT.

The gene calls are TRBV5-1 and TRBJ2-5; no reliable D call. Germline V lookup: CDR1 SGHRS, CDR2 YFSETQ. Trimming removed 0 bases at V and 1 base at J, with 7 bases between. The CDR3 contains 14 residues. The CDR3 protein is CASSLGPAQETQYF. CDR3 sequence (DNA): TGCGCCAGCAGCTTGGGTCCAGCCCAAGAGACCCAGTACTTC.

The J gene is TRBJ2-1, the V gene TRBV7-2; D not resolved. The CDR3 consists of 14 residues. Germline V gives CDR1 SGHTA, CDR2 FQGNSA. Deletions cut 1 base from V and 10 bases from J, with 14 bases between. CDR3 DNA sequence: TGTGCCAGCAGCTTAGGTGGATTAAGCTCCGAGCAGTTCTTC. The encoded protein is CASSLGGLSSEQFF.

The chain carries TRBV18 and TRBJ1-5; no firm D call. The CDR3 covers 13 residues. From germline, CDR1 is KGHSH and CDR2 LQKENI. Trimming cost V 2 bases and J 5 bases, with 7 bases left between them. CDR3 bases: TGTGCCAGCTCACCAAAGGCGGATCAGCCCCAGCATTTT. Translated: CASSPKADQPQHF.

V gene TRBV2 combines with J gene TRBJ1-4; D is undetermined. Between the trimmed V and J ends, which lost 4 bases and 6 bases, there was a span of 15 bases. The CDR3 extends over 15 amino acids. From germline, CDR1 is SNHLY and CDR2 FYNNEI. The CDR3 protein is CASSGDGATHEKLFF. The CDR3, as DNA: TGTGCCAGCAGTGGAGACGGAGCCACACATGAAAAACTGTTTTTT.

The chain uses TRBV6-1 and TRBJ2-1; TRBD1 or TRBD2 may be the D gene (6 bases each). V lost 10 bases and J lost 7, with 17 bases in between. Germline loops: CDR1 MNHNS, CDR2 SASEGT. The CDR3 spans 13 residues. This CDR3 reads CANQREGGNEQFF. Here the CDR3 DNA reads TGTGCCAACCAAAGAGAAGGGGGGAATGAGCAGTTCTTC.

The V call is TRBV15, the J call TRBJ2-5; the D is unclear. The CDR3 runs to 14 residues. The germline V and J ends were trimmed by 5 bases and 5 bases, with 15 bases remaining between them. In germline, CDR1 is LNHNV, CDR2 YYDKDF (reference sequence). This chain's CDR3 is CATSPFVISETQYF. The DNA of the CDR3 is TGTGCCACCAGCCCCTTTGTGATATCGGAGACCCAGTACTTC.